The next 20 T cell receptor beta chains were all read from a single sample in a study of T cells after yellow fever vaccination. TCRdb analysed the 5' RACE reads with MiXCR anew, one entry per CDR3 protein. The table shows just under 85,000 distinct CDR3 sequences, with 10% to 15% occurring only once. Material: CD8+ T cells not binding an NS4B(214-222) dextramer, sorted from PBMCs, obtained less than 25 days after the first yellow fever vaccination. These receptors were collected from a man between 18 and 29 years old who received the YFV17D yellow fever vaccine.

The table lists this clonotype with a few counts. The J gene is TRBJ2-7, the V gene TRBV5-5; perhaps TRBD2 as D (6 bases). V was trimmed by 3 bases and J by 1 base, leaving 11 bases between them. The germline gives CDR1 SGHKS, CDR2 YYEKEE (reference sequence). The CDR3 is made up of 14 amino acids. The CDR3 spells CASSSFRESYEQYV. CDR3 in DNA: TGTGCCAGCAGCTCCTTTCGGGAGTCCTACGAGCAGTACGTC.

This clonotype was found a few times. This chain's CDR3 is CASSLGLGASSPLHF. In DNA form, the CDR3 reads TGTGCCAGCAGCTTAGGTCTGGGGGCGAGTTCACCCCTCCACTTT. V is TRBV7-9 and J is TRBJ1-6, with D tentatively TRBD1 (6 bases). The V gene lost 1 base and the J gene lost 9 bases, with 13 bases spanning the gap. This CDR3 has 15 residues. CDR1 and CDR2 from the germline V gene are SEHNR and FQNEAQ (reference sequence).

In DNA, the CDR3 is TGTGCCAGCAGCGTACCTCGACAGGTCGCGAACACCGGGGAGCTGTTTTTT. It is translated as CASSVPRQVANTGELFF. The V and J genes are TRBV9 and TRBJ2-2; tentatively, D is TRBD1 (6 bases). Trimming removed 1 base from V and 0 bases from J, with 13 bases in between. There are 17 residues in the CDR3. Germline CDR1 SGDLS, CDR2 YYNGEE.

The gene calls are TRBV29-1 and TRBJ1-4; 9 bases are shared with TRBD1. The V gene end was trimmed by 6 bases and the J gene end by 6 bases; junction bases not matched to a gene: 8. The CDR3 loop spans 14 amino acids. Germline loops: CDR1 SQVTM, CDR2 ANQGSEA. This CDR3 reads CSVAGTGKDEKLFF. DNA for the CDR3: TGCAGCGTGGCCGGGACAGGGAAAGATGAAAAACTGTTTTTT.

Only a few counts were recorded for this clonotype. The gene calls are TRBV12-3 or TRBV12-4 and TRBJ2-5, with a possible D match to TRBD1 (5 bases). The CDR3 contains 16 residues. V gave up 6 bases and J gave up 7 bases, with 24 bases separating them. The DNA of the CDR3 is TGTGCCAGCAGCTTACTCCGCGGACCGCAGGGTGGGACCCAGTACTTC. It specifies CASSLLRGPQGGTQYF.

This clonotype occurred a few times. The rearrangement links TRBV27 to TRBJ2-2; no definite D call. Per germline, CDR1 MNHEY and CDR2 SMNVEV (reference sequence). Trimming pared 2 bases from V and 3 bases from J, leaving 7 bases between. There are 14 residues in the CDR3. CDR3 nucleotides: TGTGCCAGCAGTTTAGGCCTATACACCGGGGAGCTGTTTTTT. Its protein product is CASSLGLYTGELFF.

V usage is TRBV2 and J usage is TRBJ1-1; D not certain. Per the germline V gene, CDR1 is SNHLY and CDR2 is FYNNEI. Trimming shortened V by 3 bases and J by 3 bases, and 5 bases separated the two germline ends. CDR3 length: 12 amino acids. The CDR3, as DNA: TGTGCCAGCAGTGAGTGGTACACTGAAGCTTTCTTT. This gives the protein CASSEWYTEAFF.

V and J are TRBV7-2 and TRBJ1-2; D call uncertain. The CDR3 has 11 amino acids. V gave up 1 base and J gave up 6 bases, with 3 bases separating them. The germline V gene encodes CDR1 SGHTA and CDR2 FQGNSA. CDR3 sequence reads: CASSLGNGYTF. Written as DNA, the CDR3 is TGTGCCAGCAGCTTAGGGAATGGCTACACCTTC.

This clonotype was observed a few times. The chain is built from TRBV6-5 and TRBJ2-5, with unresolved D. The V end lost 4 bases, the J end lost 3 bases, and 9 bases lay between the germline ends. The CDR3 spans 13 residues. Per germline, CDR1 MNHEY and CDR2 SVGAGI. CDR3 sequence (DNA): TGTGCCAGCAGTTCCCTCTTAAAAGAGACCCAGTACTTC. Its protein is CASSSLLKETQYF.

On this clonotype: This may come from a read error, since a much larger clone is one base off. The V call is TRBV12-3 or TRBV12-4, the J call TRBJ2-3, with D perhaps matching TRBD1 or TRBD2 (5 bases each). This CDR3 is 15 amino acids long. Trimming removed 10 bases at V and 0 bases at J, with 17 bases between. The CDR3 DNA reads TGTGCCATACCCAAAGCCGGGGCTAGCACAGATACGCAGTATTTT. Encoded protein: CAIPKAGASTDTQYF.

There are many counts of this clonotype. The genes are TRBV6-5 and TRBJ1-3; no firm D call. Between the trimmed V and J ends, which lost 6 bases and 0 bases, there was a span of 12 bases. Germline V gives CDR1 MNHEY, CDR2 SVGAGI. This CDR3 region has 15 residues. Here the CDR3 reads CASRGGSISGNTIYF. CDR3 DNA sequence: TGTGCCAGCAGGGGAGGCAGTATCTCTGGAAACACCATATATTTT.

The chain links TRBV7-8 to TRBJ2-7; D may be TRBD2 (6 bases). The CDR3 runs to 18 residues. Trimming removed 5 bases at V and 5 bases at J, with 28 bases between. Germline V CDR1 and CDR2: SGHVS, FQNEAQ. The CDR3 region has the DNA TGTGCCAGCAGCCCCCCTCGTGTGGACGTGTGGGACTGGCACGAGCAGTACTTC. Protein: CASSPPRVDVWDWHEQYF.

Only a few counts were recorded for this clonotype. V is TRBV25-1 and J is TRBJ2-2; D might be TRBD1 or TRBD2, each matching 5 bases. V lost 3 bases, J lost 2 bases, and 13 bases lay in between. This CDR3 has 16 residues. CDR1 is MGHDK and CDR2 is SYGVNS in the germline V gene. In nucleotides, the CDR3 is TGTGCCAGCAGTGATACGAGGGGAATAAACACCGGGGAGCTGTTTTTT. Its protein product is CASSDTRGINTGELFF.

This clonotype was seen at least ten times. The chain uses TRBV7-2 and TRBJ1-1; a weak D match, TRBD1 (5 bases). The V end was cut by 5 bases, the J end by 3 bases, with 13 bases between. Germline V gives CDR1 SGHTA, CDR2 FQGNSA. The CDR3 sequence is 14 residues long. The CDR3 region has the DNA TGTGCCAGCAGCCCGTCAGGGTGGGACACTGAAGCTTTCTTT. Translated: CASSPSGWDTEAFF.

V usage is TRBV4-1 and J usage is TRBJ2-3; a weak D match, TRBD2 (6 bases). CDR1 is MGHRA, CDR2 YSYEKL, per germline. The germline V and J ends were trimmed by 0 bases and 0 bases, with 13 bases remaining between them. The CDR3 has 17 amino acids. The CDR3, as DNA: TGCGCCAGCAGCCAAGACGGGGCGGGATCTAGCACAGATACGCAGTATTTT. Protein product: CASSQDGAGSSTDTQYF.

The chain has TRBV15 and TRBJ2-3, with D possibly matching TRBD2 (6 bases). Trimming pared 1 base from V and 0 bases from J, leaving 11 bases between. Germline V CDR1 and CDR2: LNHNV, YYDKDF (reference sequence). The CDR3 runs 16 residues. As DNA, the CDR3 is TGTGCCACCAGCAGAGCGTTAGGGACTAGCACAGATACGCAGTATTTT. Translating it yields CATSRALGTSTDTQYF.

The gene calls are TRBV5-4 and TRBJ2-1; weak D call: TRBD1 (8 bases). Per germline, CDR1 SGHNT and CDR2 YYREEE (reference sequence). This CDR3 spans 15 amino acids. The ends were cut back, 3 bases at V and 6 bases at J, with 16 bases in the middle. DNA of the CDR3: TGTGCCAGCAGCTACGCACAGGGGGGGAGCAATGAGCAGTTCTTC. It is translated as CASSYAQGGSNEQFF.

This clonotype was counted ten times or more. J is TRBJ2-7 and V is TRBV19; 7 bases are a match to TRBD1. Germline V gene sequence: CDR1 LNHDA, CDR2 SQIVND (reference sequence). The CDR3 spans 18 residues. Unmatched junction bases numbered 11, after V lost 0 bases and J lost 0 bases. The CDR3: CASSIDRGCRDSSYEQYV. The CDR3 nucleotides are TGTGCCAGTAGTATAGATCGAGGATGTCGGGACAGCTCCTACGAGCAGTACGTC.

In this sample, this clonotype turned up a few times. The gene calls are TRBV5-1 and TRBJ1-6; 7 bases align to TRBD1. The CDR3 has 16 residues. The V segment lost 0 bases and the J segment 10 bases; nucleotides outside the gene matches: 10. Looked up from germline, CDR1 is SGHRS and CDR2 is YFSETQ. The CDR3 region is CASSLAWEQGRSPLHF. CDR3 coding DNA: TGCGCCAGCAGCTTGGCGTGGGAACAGGGGCGATCACCCCTCCACTTT.

In its sample, this clonotype was seen a few times. J is TRBJ2-3 and V is TRBV28; TRBD2 matches at 9 bases. V lost 1 base to trimming and J lost 1 base; unmatched junction nucleotides: 15. The CDR3 contains 20 residues. CDR1 and CDR2 (germline): MDHEN, SYDVKM. DNA for the CDR3: TGTGCCAGCAGTTTATTTAGCGGGGGAGCCTTTTTGGTCGGCACAGATACGCAGTATTTT. Translation gives CASSLFSGGAFLVGTDTQYF. The entire variable domain, with the rest obtained from reference TRBV28 and TRBJ2-3, is as follows: DVKVTQSSRYLVKRTGEKVFLECVQDMDHENMFWYRQDPGLGLRLIYFSYDVKMKEKGDIPEGYSVSREKKERFSLILESASTNQTSMYLCASSLFSGGAFLVGTDTQYFGPGTRLTVL.